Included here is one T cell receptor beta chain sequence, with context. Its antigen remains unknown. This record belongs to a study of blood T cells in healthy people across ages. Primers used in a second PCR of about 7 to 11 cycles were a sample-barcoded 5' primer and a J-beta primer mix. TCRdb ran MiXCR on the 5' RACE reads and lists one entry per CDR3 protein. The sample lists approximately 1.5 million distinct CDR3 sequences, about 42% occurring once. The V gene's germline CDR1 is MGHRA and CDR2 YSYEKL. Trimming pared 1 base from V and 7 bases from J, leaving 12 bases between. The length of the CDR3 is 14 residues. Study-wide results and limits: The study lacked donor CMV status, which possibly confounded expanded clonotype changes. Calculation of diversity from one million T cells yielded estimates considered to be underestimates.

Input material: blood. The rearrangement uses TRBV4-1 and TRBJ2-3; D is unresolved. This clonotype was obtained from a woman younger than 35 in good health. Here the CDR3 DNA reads TGCGCCAGCAGCCAAGCCCCGGAGTTAAATACGCAGTATTTT. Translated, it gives CASSQAPELNTQYF.